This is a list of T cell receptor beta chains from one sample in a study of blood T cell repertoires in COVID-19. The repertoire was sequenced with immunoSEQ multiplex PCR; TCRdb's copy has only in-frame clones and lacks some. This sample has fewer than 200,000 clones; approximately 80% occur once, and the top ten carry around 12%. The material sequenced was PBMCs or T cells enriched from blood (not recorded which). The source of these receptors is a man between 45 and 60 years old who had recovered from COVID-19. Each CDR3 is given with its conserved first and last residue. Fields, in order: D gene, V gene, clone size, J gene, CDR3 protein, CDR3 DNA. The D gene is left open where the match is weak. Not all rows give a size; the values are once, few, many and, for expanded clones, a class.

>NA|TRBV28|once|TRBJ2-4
CASGYKGGGNIQYF
TGTGCCAGTGGATATAAGGGAGGAGGGAACATTCAGTACTTC
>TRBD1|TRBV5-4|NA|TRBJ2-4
CASSSTGGKNIQYF
TGTGCCAGCAGCTCTACAGGGGGCAAAAACATTCAGTACTTC
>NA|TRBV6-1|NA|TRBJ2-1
CASSETVYNEQFF
TGTGCCAGCAGTGAGACAGTTTACAATGAGCAGTTCTTC
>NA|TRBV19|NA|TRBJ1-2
CASSVGTTYGYTF
TGTGCCAGTAGTGTCGGGACAACCTATGGCTACACCTTC
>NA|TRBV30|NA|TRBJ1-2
CAWSVPGEGDYGYTF
TGTGCCTGGAGTGTTCCAGGTGAGGGGGACTATGGCTACACCTTC
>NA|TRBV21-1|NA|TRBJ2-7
CASSKALYRGPREQYF
TGTGCCAGCAGCAAAGCGCTTTACAGGGGTCCTCGGGAGCAGTACTTC
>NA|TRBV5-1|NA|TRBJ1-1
CASSFGREGEAFF
TGCGCCAGCAGCTTCGGTCGGGAAGGGGAAGCTTTCTTT
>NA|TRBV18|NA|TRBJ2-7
CASSRTYEQYF
TGTGCCAGCTCACGAACATACGAGCAGTACTTC
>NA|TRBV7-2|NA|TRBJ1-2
CASSPGGANYGYTF
TGTGCCAGCAGCCCGGGGGGGGCTAACTATGGCTACACCTTC
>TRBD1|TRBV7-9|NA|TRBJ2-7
CASSIGGRTTYEQYF
TGTGCCAGCAGCATAGGGGGCCGGACAACCTACGAGCAGTACTTC
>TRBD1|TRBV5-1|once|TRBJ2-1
CASSYSGGSSYEQFF
TGCGCCAGCAGCTATTCAGGGGGCAGTAGCTATGAGCAGTTCTTC
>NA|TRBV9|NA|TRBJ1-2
CASSVANSGYGYTF
TGTGCCAGCAGCGTAGCTAACAGTGGGTATGGCTACACCTTC
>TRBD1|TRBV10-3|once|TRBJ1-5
CAISDRDRGTNQPQHF
TGTGCCATCAGTGACCGGGACAGGGGGACCAATCAGCCCCAGCATTTT
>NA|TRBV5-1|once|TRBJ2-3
CASSTRGAGDTQYF
TGCGCCAGCAGCACCCGGGGGGCGGGAGATACGCAGTATTTT
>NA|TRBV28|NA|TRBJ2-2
CASRDREPTGELFF
TGTGCCAGCAGGGACCGGGAGCCCACCGGGGAGCTGTTTTTT
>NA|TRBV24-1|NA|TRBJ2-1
CATGGGVTSYNEQFF
TGTGCCACCGGAGGGGGGGTCACCTCCTACAATGAGCAGTTCTTC
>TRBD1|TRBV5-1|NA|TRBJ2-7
CASSLVGQGTYEQYF
TGCGCCAGCAGCTTGGTGGGACAGGGGACATACGAGCAGTACTTC
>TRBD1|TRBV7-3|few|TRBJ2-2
CASSLSPRQGLNTGELFF
TGTGCCAGCAGCTTAAGCCCCCGACAGGGGCTGAACACCGGGGAGCTGTTTTTT
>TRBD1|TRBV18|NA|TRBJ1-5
CASSPGQENQPQHF
TGTGCCAGCTCACCCGGACAGGAGAATCAGCCCCAGCATTTT
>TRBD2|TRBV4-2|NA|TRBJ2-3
CASSQVPGVSGGPTDTQYF
TGTGCCAGCAGCCAAGTCCCCGGGGTTAGCGGGGGTCCTACAGATACGCAGTATTTT